The 5 T cell receptor beta chains below come from one sample, sequenced in a study of T cell repertoires in cytomegalovirus infection. These receptors' targets are unknown. A single record per CDR3 protein comes from TCRdb applying MiXCR to the reads. The table lists under 200,000 distinct CDR3 sequences, roughly 20% of them singletons, with 20% to 30% in the top ten. The sequences come from CD8+ T cells from cultured PBMCs, collected from culture after CMV antigen stimulation. The receptors derive from a human donor in good health (CMV status not recorded). Some clones in this sample may be carry-over from other donors' samples.

The V gene is TRBV20-1, the J gene TRBJ2-1; D gene uncertain. Germline V lookup: CDR1 DFQATT, CDR2 SNEGSKA (reference sequence). Trimming cost V 1 base and J 4 bases, with 14 bases left between them. This CDR3 comprises 15 residues. The CDR3 region is CSARGPKNIYNEQFF. CDR3 DNA sequence: TGCAGTGCTAGAGGACCAAAAAACATATACAATGAGCAGTTCTTC.

This clonotype came up a few times. The chain is built from TRBV6-2 or TRBV6-3 and TRBJ1-2; TRBD1 might be the D (5 bases). V dropped 0 bases and J dropped 7 bases, with 6 bases sitting between them. The CDR3 covers 12 residues. From germline, CDR1 is MNHEY and CDR2 SVGEGT. CDR3 nucleotide sequence: TGTGCCAGCAGTTACTCGGACATTGGCTACACCTTC. Residues: CASSYSDIGYTF.

This sequence joins TRBV12-3 or TRBV12-4 and TRBJ1-5; 7 nucleotides match TRBD1. The V segment lost 0 bases and the J segment 4 bases; nucleotides outside the gene matches: 6. This CDR3 contains 16 residues. The CDR3 is CASSLAVTGENQPQHF. The CDR3 DNA reads TGTGCCAGCAGTTTAGCAGTAACAGGGGAGAATCAGCCCCAGCATTTT.

The rearrangement links TRBV7-8 to TRBJ1-5, with D possibly being TRBD1 (5 bases). The germline gives CDR1 SGHVS, CDR2 FQNEAQ. The ends were cut back, 10 bases at V and 0 bases at J, with 16 bases in the middle. The CDR3 loop spans 15 amino acids. The CDR3 nucleotides read TGTGCCATCAGATCCGACAGCGATAGCAATCAGCCCCAGCATTTT. The encoded protein is CAIRSDSDSNQPQHF.

The rearrangement uses TRBV7-2 and TRBJ2-1, with no clear D. The CDR3 has 10 residues. The V and J ends lost 7 bases and 4 bases respectively, with 2 bases between them. Germline CDR1 and CDR2: SGHTA and FQGNSA. The CDR3 loop is CASIYNEQFF. For the CDR3, the DNA is TGTGCCAGCATTTACAATGAGCAGTTCTTC.